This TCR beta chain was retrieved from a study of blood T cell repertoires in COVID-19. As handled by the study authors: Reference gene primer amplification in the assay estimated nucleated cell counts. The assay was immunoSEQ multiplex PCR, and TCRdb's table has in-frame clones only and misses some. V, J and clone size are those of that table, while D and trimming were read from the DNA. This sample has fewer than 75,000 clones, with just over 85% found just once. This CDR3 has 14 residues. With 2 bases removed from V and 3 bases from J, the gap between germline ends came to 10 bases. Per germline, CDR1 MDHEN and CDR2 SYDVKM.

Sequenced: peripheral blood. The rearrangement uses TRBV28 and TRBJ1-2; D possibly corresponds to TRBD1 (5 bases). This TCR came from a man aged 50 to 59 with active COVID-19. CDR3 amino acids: CASSLTLGDYGYTF. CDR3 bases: TGTGCCAGCAGTTTAACTCTAGGGGACTATGGCTACACCTTC.